This T cell receptor (beta chain) was profiled in a study of a mutant IDH1 vaccine in newly diagnosed glioma (TCRdb year 2021). Notes on the research overall: Vaccination was initiated 4-6 weeks after radiotherapy alone, or concurrently with temozolomide cycles in the chemotherapy-containing groups. Of the roughly 32 patients who were treated, around 62% were male and 37.5% were female, and the mean age was around 43 years. Before enrollment, most patients had been given radiochemotherapy with temozolomide as standard therapy, while the rest had received either radiotherapy alone or temozolomide alone. Visit V12 was the week-35 safety follow-up and visit V13 was the week-47 end of study. Peripheral blood was drawn at six visits: V03 (baseline), V05, V07, V10, V12 and V13. Longitudinal TCRB deep sequencing was done for some 26 treated patients, wherever samples were available for exploratory analyses. What the study reported, not specific to this receptor: PBMC samples for TCRB deep sequencing were selected based on availability. The authors stated that sample limitations prevented analyses of patient blood samples from being reproduced. Pseudoprogression seemed to be unrelated to changes in the top peripheral T cell clonotypes found by TCRB sequencing. Vaccine-induced immune responses across multiple MHC alleles were detected in 93.3% of patients.

The time point label, read with the paper, signifies: week 47, end of study. Each vaccine dose was 300 ug of a 20-mer mutant IDH1 peptide in Montanide, given subcutaneously with topical imiquimod. Across visits V03 through V10, patients got a total of eight vaccinations, given in weeks 1, 3, 5, 7, 11, 15, 19 and 23. The donors had newly diagnosed IDH1-mutant astrocytomas of WHO grade 3 or 4 that showed loss of nuclear ATRX. The samples were drawn from NOA16, a multicentre, single-arm, open-label phase I trial in Germany that tested a mutant IDH1 peptide vaccine in humans for the first time. Genomic DNA for TCRB sequencing was extracted from EDTA blood using the DNeasy Blood and Tissue Kit. This clone was counted only a few times. The specificity of this receptor is unknown. Base qualities are not at hand, and no much larger clone is one base apart. Library preparation was by the immunoSEQ multiplex PCR assay. Rearranged TCR beta chain sequences were amplified with the hsTCRB Kit following the manufacturer's protocol. TCRB libraries were sequenced on an Illumina MiSeq. Concerning the study's data processing: Demultiplexing, trimming and gene mapping were performed with the kit vendor's proprietary platform. This is the immuneACCESS table as TCRdb keeps it, with only in-frame sequences that have V and J called. A part of the clones is gone; compared with another copy, unresolved V genes explain less than half, and the rest is unexplained. The V and J calls and clone size are taken from that table; D and trimming were inferred from the DNA. The sample table holds fewer than 55,000 clones, of which less than 65% were seen once. About 4.8% of the sample rests with the top ten.

The CDR3 has 14 amino acids, counting the end cysteine and phenylalanine. Only the CDR3 part of the read is kept: 42 bases, read in frame from the first base. Relative to germline, V is 2 bases shorter and J is 4 bases shorter, with 10 bases between their ends. The germline V gene provides CDR1 LGHNA and CDR2 YNFKEQ. The specimen was peripheral blood mononuclear cells (PBMCs), collected from a glioma patient whose treatment included an IDH1 peptide vaccine. The receptor was isolated from a man between 35 and 55 years old with glioma. Some clones in this sample may be carry-over from other donors' samples. The chain employs TRBV4-2 and TRBJ2-3, with TRBD2 tentatively as D gene (6 bases match). The nucleotide sequence is TGTGCCAGCAGCCAAAGTCCGGGGGCAGATACGCAGTATTTT. Translation gives CASSQSPGADTQYF.